What follows are 22 T cell receptor beta chains derived from one specimen sequenced in a study of blood T cell repertoires in COVID-19. Method: immunoSEQ multiplex PCR; TCRdb's copy keeps in-frame clones and lacks some. This sample has 65,000 to 90,000 clones, with approximately 90% found just once. Sequencing used peripheral blood. The receptors shown here come from a man aged 25-45 years with acute or convalescent COVID-19.

This clone occurred once. This sequence joins TRBV7-8 and TRBJ2-1; TRBD2 might be the D (5 bases). V lost 5 bases and J 8 bases, leaving 10 bases between the germline ends. The CDR3 totals 12 residues. Germline lookup yields CDR1 SGHVS and CDR2 FQNEAQ. CDR3 bases: TGTGCCAGCAGCAGGCTGCGGGATGAGCAGTTCTTC. It codes for CASSRLRDEQFF.

This clone was seen only once. This sequence joins TRBV27 and TRBJ2-1; 12 positions agree with TRBD2. Germline CDR1 MNHEY, CDR2 SMNVEV (reference sequence). This CDR3 has 17 residues. The V gene end was trimmed by 8 bases and the J gene end by 8 bases; junction bases not matched to a gene: 16. This chain's CDR3 is CASCQTSGSHVRDEQFF. CDR3 nucleotide sequence: TGTGCCAGCTGTCAGACTAGCGGGAGTCATGTTAGGGATGAGCAGTTCTTC.

The rearrangement uses TRBV6-5 and TRBJ1-6; 7 bases map to TRBD1. Germline trimming cut 6 bases from V and 9 bases from J; bases unmatched to any gene: 8. Germline CDR1 is MNHEY and CDR2 is SVGAGI. The CDR3 has 14 residues. The CDR3 is CASRTQGRRSPLHF. In DNA form, the CDR3 reads TGTGCCAGCAGGACACAGGGGCGGCGTTCACCCCTCCACTTT.

The rearrangement uses TRBV7-9 and TRBJ2-3; a possible D gene is TRBD2 (5 bases). The V gene's germline CDR1 is SEHNR and CDR2 FQNEAQ (reference sequence). This CDR3 is 13 amino acids long. Trimming removed 4 bases at V and 4 bases at J, with 9 bases between. CDR3 loop: CASSSTTPDTQYF. The CDR3 nucleotides are TGTGCCAGCAGCTCGACTACTCCAGATACGCAGTATTTT.

This clone was counted a few times. CDR3 coding DNA: TGTGCCATCAGTGCCGGGACTAGCGCCTACAATGAGCAGTTCTTC. Protein: CAISAGTSAYNEQFF. The V gene is TRBV10-3, the J gene TRBJ2-1; 10 nucleotides agree with TRBD2. Germline loops: CDR1 ENHRY, CDR2 SYGVKD. The junction had 2 bases not matched to a gene; V was cut back by 4 bases and J by 2 bases. CDR3 length: 15 amino acids.

A note on this clone: Different DNA sequences within this sample yield the same CDR3. This rearrangement joins TRBV5-1 to TRBJ1-5; D ambiguous. Trimming stripped 2 bases from V and 2 bases from J, with 8 bases between. This CDR3 has 14 amino acids. Germline CDR1 is SGHRS and CDR2 is YFSETQ. CDR3 nucleotides: TGCGCCAGCAGCTTAGAGGGAGGCAATCAGCCCCAGCATTTT. Protein sequence: CASSLEGGNQPQHF.

Worth noting for this clone: Relative to the germline gene, one junction end is altered; a read error may explain this. V usage is TRBV29-1 and J usage is TRBJ1-4, with D maybe TRBD1 (5 bases). The CDR3 runs to 14 residues. Germline CDR1 is SQVTM and CDR2 is ANQGSEA. CDR3 residues: CSAARGGTTEKLFF. CDR3 coding DNA: TGCAGCGCAGCAAGGGGTGGGACTACTGAAAAACTGTTTTTT.

The chain recombines TRBV29-1 with TRBJ2-7; D is unresolved. Looked up from germline, CDR1 is SQVTM and CDR2 is ANQGSEA. V lost 5 bases to trimming and J lost 6 bases, with 8 bases between them. CDR3 length equals 10 residues. The CDR3 coding sequence is TGCAGCGTTCTAGTTACCGAGCAGTACTTC. Encoded protein: CSVLVTEQYF.

The gene calls are TRBV24-1 and TRBJ1-1; perhaps TRBD1 as D (6 bases). Trimming pared 2 bases from V and 5 bases from J, leaving 14 bases between. This CDR3 has 15 residues. Germline V gene lookup returns CDR1 KGHDR and CDR2 SFDVKD. The CDR3 DNA sequence: TGTGCCACCAGTGATTCGCGCAGGGGAGAGACTGAAGCTTTCTTT. It translates to CATSDSRRGETEAFF.

Only a few counts were recorded for this clone. This sample includes further DNA sequences coding for the same CDR3. The chain joins TRBV20-1 to TRBJ1-2, with no clear D. This CDR3 has 11 residues. CDR1 is DFQATT, CDR2 SNEGSKA, per germline (reference sequence). The V and J ends lost 2 bases and 2 bases respectively, with 3 bases between them. CDR3 DNA: TGCAGTGCTAGACAGAACTATGGCTACACCTTC. Translated, it gives CSARQNYGYTF.

The chain uses TRBV9 and TRBJ1-5, with 9 bases aligning to TRBD1. The ends lost 4 bases at V and 6 bases at J; junction bases unmatched: 5. Germline assignment: CDR1 SGDLS and CDR2 YYNGEE. This CDR3 comprises 14 residues. The CDR3 bases are TGTGCCAGCAGCACGACAGGGGGTCCTCAGCCCCAGCATTTT. Protein sequence: CASSTTGGPQPQHF.

This clone was observed a few times. This chain links TRBV5-4 with TRBJ1-1, with D perhaps matching TRBD1 (6 bases). The germline V and J ends were trimmed by 2 bases and 1 base, with 15 bases remaining between them. Germline V gives CDR1 SGHNT, CDR2 YYREEE (reference sequence). This CDR3 is built from 16 residues. The CDR3 region has the DNA TGTGCCAGCAGCTTTAGGGGGACGGGACAGAACACTGAAGCTTTCTTT. It is translated as CASSFRGTGQNTEAFF.

The V call is TRBV4-1, the J call TRBJ2-7; 8 bases are a match to TRBD1. In germline, CDR1 is MGHRA, CDR2 YSYEKL. The V and J ends lost 0 bases and 3 bases, in that order; junction bases with no gene match: 10. The CDR3 runs to 17 residues. CDR3 amino acids: CASSQEKTSQGGYEQYF. The CDR3 bases are TGCGCCAGCAGCCAAGAAAAAACGTCACAGGGGGGCTACGAGCAGTACTTC.

The CDR3 loop is CATTGDYSDTQYF. The CDR3 DNA reads TGTGCCACCACGGGGGACTACTCAGATACGCAGTATTTT. The chain recombines TRBV10-3 with TRBJ2-3, with 7 nucleotides matching TRBD2. CDR1 and CDR2 (germline): ENHRY, SYGVKD. The CDR3 covers 13 residues. Trimming at V came to 10 bases and at J to 4 bases, leaving 8 bases not matched to a gene.

The chain links TRBV30 to TRBJ2-7; TRBD2 matches at 12 bases. The CDR3 has 13 amino acids. V trimming: 3 bases; J trimming: 7 bases; junction bases outside the gene matches: 4. Germline V gene lookup returns CDR1 GTSNPN and CDR2 SVGIG (reference sequence). The CDR3 DNA sequence: TGTGCCTGGAGGGCCGGGACTAGCGGGGAGCAGTACTTC. As protein: CAWRAGTSGEQYF.

In its sample, this clone was seen a few times. The chain couples TRBV12-3 or TRBV12-4 to TRBJ1-6, with 8 positions matching TRBD1. V shed 6 bases, J shed 9 bases, and the junction held 4 bases outside the gene matches. This CDR3 has 13 residues. CDR3 region: CASRPGGFSPLHF. CDR3 DNA: TGTGCCAGCAGGCCAGGGGGCTTTTCACCCCTCCACTTT.

V and J are TRBV7-2 and TRBJ2-3; D is ambiguous. V lost 5 bases to trimming and J lost 6 bases, with 18 bases between them. Germline assignment: CDR1 SGHTA and CDR2 FQGNSA. CDR3 length: 15 residues. Here the CDR3 DNA reads TGTGCCAGCAGCCCCTCTAGTGAAAGAATGGATACGCAGTATTTT. Protein: CASSPSSERMDTQYF.

The chain combines TRBV7-9 with TRBJ2-1; 11 bases align to TRBD1. Germline loops: CDR1 SEHNR, CDR2 FQNEAQ (reference sequence). The trim removed 5 bases at V and 9 bases at J, leaving 9 bases unmatched. The CDR3 is 15 residues long. This CDR3 reads CASSPGQGAHTEQFF. CDR3 nucleotides: TGTGCCAGCAGCCCTGGACAGGGGGCCCACACTGAGCAGTTCTTC.

The V call is TRBV5-6, the J call TRBJ1-1; 9 positions agree with TRBD1. Trimming took 4 bases from V and 9 from J; bases not matched to a gene: 13. Germline V gives CDR1 SGHDT, CDR2 YYEEEE. The CDR3 totals 15 residues. DNA of the CDR3: TGTGCCAGCAGCAAAACGGGACAGGGCGAAAATAAAGCTTTCTTT. It is translated as CASSKTGQGENKAFF. Filled out from reference TRBV5-6 and TRBJ1-1, the complete variable domain reads DAGVTQSPTHLIKTRGQQVTLRCSPKSGHDTVSWYQQALGQGPQFIFQYYEEEERQRGNFPDRFSGHQFPNYSSELNVNALLLGDSALYLCASSKTGQGENKAFFGQGTRLTVV.

In this sample, this clone turned up many times. This rearrangement joins TRBV3-1 (or the pseudogene TRBV3-2) to TRBJ2-2; D might be TRBD2 (6 bases). CDR3 length equals 16 residues. CDR1 LGHDT and CDR2 YNNKEL come from the germline V gene (reference sequence). Trimming took 2 bases from V and 3 from J, leaving 13 bases between them. The CDR3 DNA reads TGTGCCAGCAGCCAACAACTAGCCCTTTACACCGGGGAGCTGTTTTTT. As protein: CASSQQLALYTGELFF.

This clone has just a few counts. The rearrangement joins TRBV28 to TRBJ2-7; the match to TRBD2 covers 8 bases. Trimming removed 4 bases from V and 7 bases from J; junction bases left unmatched: 9. Germline V gene lookup returns CDR1 MDHEN and CDR2 SYDVKM. The CDR3 consists of 14 residues. The CDR3 region is CASSSSRGRNEQYF. DNA for the CDR3: TGTGCCAGCAGTTCCTCCCGCGGGAGGAATGAGCAGTACTTC.

The chain combines TRBV9 with TRBJ1-1, with TRBD1 matching over 8 bases. The CDR3 runs 17 residues. J gave up 2 bases and V 0 bases, and 9 bases lay outside the gene matches. Per germline, CDR1 SGDLS and CDR2 YYNGEE. In nucleotides, the CDR3 is TGTGCCAGCAGCGTAGTTTCCGGGACAGGACTTAACACTGAAGCTTTCTTT. Translation: CASSVVSGTGLNTEAFF. The variable domain in full, completed from reference TRBV9 and TRBJ1-1, reads DSGVTQTPKHLITATGQRVTLRCSPRSGDLSVYWYQQSLDQGLQFLIQYYNGEERAKGNILERFSAQQFPDLHSELNLSSLELGDSALYFCASSVVSGTGLNTEAFFGQGTRLTVV.